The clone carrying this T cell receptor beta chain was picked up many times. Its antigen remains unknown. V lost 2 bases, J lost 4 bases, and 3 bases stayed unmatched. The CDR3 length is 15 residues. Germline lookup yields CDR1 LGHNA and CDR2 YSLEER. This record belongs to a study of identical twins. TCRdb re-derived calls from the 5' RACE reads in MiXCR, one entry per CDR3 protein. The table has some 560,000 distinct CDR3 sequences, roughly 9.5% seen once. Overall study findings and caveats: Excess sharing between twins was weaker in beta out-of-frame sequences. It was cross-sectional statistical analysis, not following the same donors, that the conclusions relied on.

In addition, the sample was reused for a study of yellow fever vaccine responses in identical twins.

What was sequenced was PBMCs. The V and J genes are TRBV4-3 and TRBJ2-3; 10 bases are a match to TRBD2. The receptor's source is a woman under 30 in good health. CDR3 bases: TGCGCCAGCAGCCAAACTAGCGGGAAAGCAGATACGCAGTATTTT. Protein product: CASSQTSGKADTQYF.